This T cell receptor (beta chain) was captured in a study of T cell responses to AZD1222 COVID-19 vaccine. General study results and limits: Clonal diversity was possibly underestimated, and white British individuals and females predominated among donors.

Germline values: CDR1 GTSNPN, CDR2 SVGIG (reference sequence). This CDR3 comprises 13 residues. With V trimmed by 2 bases and J by 4 bases, 2 bases remained unmatched. A remark on this clone: Its antigen is as yet unknown.

Analysis merged second doses at about 4 or about 12 weeks. This table comes from immunoSEQ multiplex PCR, and its TCRdb copy is limited to in-frame clones, with some not included. Among around 150,000 clones listed, over 75% were seen once. The clonotype was recovered from an adult who received the AZD1222 COVID-19 vaccine. V is TRBV30 and J is TRBJ1-5; 7 bases are shared with TRBD1. The sample in question was peripheral blood, obtained 28 days after the second AZD1222 dose. In DNA form, the CDR3 reads TGTGCCTGGAGTACAGGGGATAATCAGCCCCAGCATTTT. This encodes CAWSTGDNQPQHF.